This T cell receptor beta chain was sequenced during a study of blood T cell repertoires in COVID-19. Whole-study context: In each case, the material was cDNA or gDNA derived from T cells, B-cell-depleted T cells, or PBMCs.

Seattle-derived patients entered the study during active infection and were followed longitudinally. Authors' data handling: Estimates of nucleated cell counts were drawn from the amplification of reference gene primers. TCRdb's copy holds only in-frame clones and misses some; the assay was immunoSEQ multiplex PCR. D and trimming come from the DNA, and the V and J calls and clone size come from that table. The sample lists 300,000 to 400,000 clones, around 88% occurring once. The germline V gene encodes CDR1 SGHKS and CDR2 YYEKEE (reference sequence). CDR3 length: 14 amino acids. V dropped 2 bases and J dropped 0 bases, with 8 bases sitting between them.

This sequence originates from a woman aged 55-69 years with COVID-19, enrolled during active disease. Sample: peripheral blood. V is TRBV5-5 and J is TRBJ1-1; D perhaps matches TRBD1 (6 bases). The CDR3 loop is CASSLGQMNTEAFF. The CDR3, as DNA: TGTGCCAGCAGCTTAGGACAGATGAACACTGAAGCTTTCTTT. The full variable domain, completed using reference TRBV5-5 and TRBJ1-1, is DAGVTQSPTHLIKTRGQQVTLRCSPISGHKSVSWYQQVLGQGPQFIFQYYEKEERGRGNFPDRFSARQFPNYSSELNVNALLLGDSALYLCASSLGQMNTEAFFGQGTRLTVV.